What follows are 31 T cell receptor beta chains derived from one specimen sequenced in a study of cytomegalovirus exposure and HLA in healthy donors. Amplification used 60 Vbeta primers and 13 Jbeta primers. TCRdb keeps only in-frame clones here, not all; method: immunoSEQ multiplex PCR. This table holds 200,000 or so clones. Material: PBMCs. These receptors originate from a girl under 10 years old in good health and CMV-seropositive.

This chain's CDR3 is CASSWGTFTGELFF. In DNA form, the CDR3 reads TGCGCCAGCAGCTGGGGCACTTTCACCGGGGAGCTGTTTTTT. The J gene is TRBJ2-2, the V gene TRBV5-1, with a tentative D call TRBD1 (5 bases). Germline-derived CDR1 and CDR2 are SGHRS and YFSETQ. This CDR3 is built from 14 residues. Trimming cost V 3 bases and J 4 bases, with 10 bases left between them. The entire variable domain, with the rest obtained from reference TRBV5-1 and TRBJ2-2, is as follows: KAGVTQTPRYLIKTRGQQVTLSCSPISGHRSVSWYQQTPGQGLQFLFEYFSETQRNKGNFPGRFSGRQFSNSRSEMNVSTLELGDSALYLCASSWGTFTGELFFGEGSRLTVL.

V gene TRBV28 combines with J gene TRBJ2-3; the match to TRBD2 covers 10 bases. CDR1 and CDR2 (germline): MDHEN, SYDVKM. Losses at the gene ends were 11 bases for V and 3 bases for J; bases not matched to a gene: 8. The CDR3 loop spans 14 amino acids. CDR3 residues: CAGASGSGTDTQYF. The CDR3 DNA follows: TGTGCCGGGGCTAGCGGGAGTGGAACAGATACGCAGTATTTT.

The genes are TRBV28 and TRBJ1-2, with TRBD1 matching 8 bases. Germline lookup yields CDR1 MDHEN and CDR2 SYDVKM. The V gene end was trimmed by 2 bases and the J gene end by 4 bases; junction bases not matched to a gene: 15. The CDR3 is 18 residues long. The CDR3 is CASSLPGTQGAVGYGYTF. As DNA, the CDR3 is TGTGCCAGCAGTTTACCGGGGACGCAGGGGGCTGTCGGCTATGGCTACACCTTC.

The chain carries TRBV18 and TRBJ2-3; a weak D match, TRBD1 (7 bases). The germline V and J ends were trimmed by 3 bases and 7 bases, with 17 bases remaining between them. Germline V gives CDR1 KGHSH, CDR2 LQKENI. The CDR3 covers 15 residues. CDR3 sequence: CASSPEGATRNTQYF. CDR3 nucleotide sequence: TGTGCCAGCTCACCGGAGGGGGCCACACGAAATACGCAGTATTTT.

The J gene is TRBJ1-1, the V gene TRBV2; tentative D call: TRBD1 (6 bases). From germline, CDR1 is SNHLY and CDR2 FYNNEI. CDR3 length equals 15 residues. V lost 10 bases to trimming and J lost 1 base, with 19 bases between them. CDR3 sequence (DNA): TGTGCCAATCGACCCCCTGAGACAGGGAACACTGAAGCTTTCTTT. It is translated as CANRPPETGNTEAFF.

The chain is built from TRBV5-4 and TRBJ2-3, with TRBD2 as a possible D gene (5 bases). Trimming stripped 0 bases from V and 5 bases from J, with 10 bases between. This CDR3 comprises 14 residues. In germline, CDR1 is SGHNT, CDR2 YYREEE (reference sequence). The CDR3 loop reads CASSLEARGDTQYF. CDR3 nucleotide sequence: TGTGCCAGCAGCTTGGAGGCTCGGGGAGATACGCAGTATTTT. Filled out from reference TRBV5-4 and TRBJ2-3, the complete variable domain reads ETGVTQSPTHLIKTRGQQVTLRCSSQSGHNTVSWYQQALGQGPQFIFQYYREEENGRGNFPPRFSGLQFPNYSSELNVNALELDDSALYLCASSLEARGDTQYFGPGTRLTVL.

This chain links TRBV19 with TRBJ2-3, with D perhaps TRBD1 (6 bases). The germline V and J ends were trimmed by 0 bases and 3 bases, with 13 bases remaining between them. The CDR3 is 16 residues long. The germline CDR1 and CDR2 sequences are LNHDA and SQIVND (reference sequence). CDR3 nucleotides: TGTGCCAGTAGTATAGAAGCGACAGGCGTTACAGATACGCAGTATTTT. It specifies CASSIEATGVTDTQYF.

The chain employs TRBV20-1 and TRBJ1-1; D is unresolved. This CDR3 region has 11 residues. Trimming removed 4 bases at V and 3 bases at J, with 6 bases between. Germline V CDR1 and CDR2: DFQATT, SNEGSKA (reference sequence). The CDR3 DNA reads as TGCAGTGCTATCAGGTACACTGAAGCTTTCTTT. Translating gives CSAIRYTEAFF.

The chain uses TRBV5-1 and TRBJ2-3; D perhaps matches TRBD1 (6 bases). Trimming shortened V by 7 bases and J by 3 bases, and 12 bases separated the two germline ends. Germline V gene lookup returns CDR1 SGHRS and CDR2 YFSETQ. The CDR3 totals 13 residues. CDR3 sequence reads: CASEAGDTDTQYF. CDR3 DNA sequence: TGCGCCAGCGAGGCAGGGGATACAGATACGCAGTATTTT. The full variable domain, with the rest looked up from reference TRBV5-1 and TRBJ2-3, is KAGVTQTPRYLIKTRGQQVTLSCSPISGHRSVSWYQQTPGQGLQFLFEYFSETQRNKGNFPGRFSGRQFSNSRSEMNVSTLELGDSALYLCASEAGDTDTQYFGPGTRLTVL.

The chain recombines TRBV5-1 with TRBJ1-1, with TRBD1 matching 12 bases. J was trimmed by 1 base and V by 0 bases; bases with no gene match: 16. Germline values: CDR1 SGHRS, CDR2 YFSETQ. The CDR3 runs 21 residues. CDR3 loop: CASSLAPPGQGARDANTEAFF. DNA of the CDR3: TGCGCCAGCAGCTTGGCCCCTCCGGGACAGGGGGCGCGAGACGCGAACACTGAAGCTTTCTTT.

The rearrangement uses TRBV28 and TRBJ2-7; 13 nucleotides align to TRBD2. The CDR3 consists of 15 residues. With V trimmed by 5 bases and J by 2 bases, 3 bases remained unmatched. CDR1 and CDR2 (germline): MDHEN, SYDVKM. The CDR3 DNA is TGTGCCAGCAGTCCCGGGACTAGCGGGACCTACGAGCAGTACTTC. Its protein product is CASSPGTSGTYEQYF.

This chain links TRBV7-9 with TRBJ1-1; no definite D call. The germline V and J ends were trimmed by 2 bases and 2 bases, with 6 bases remaining between them. Germline V CDR1 and CDR2: SEHNR, FQNEAQ (reference sequence). The CDR3 is 13 amino acids. CDR3 coding DNA: TGTGCCAGCAGCTTACTTGTTAACACTGAAGCTTTCTTT. Translated, it gives CASSLLVNTEAFF.

The genes are TRBV21-1 and TRBJ2-2; the table gives TRBD2 as D, unverified against the DNA. TRBV21-1 is annotated as a pseudogene. This CDR3 spans 14 amino acids. The CDR3 bases are TGTGCCAGCAGCGTTAGCGGAATCACCGGGGAGCTGTTTTTT. Encoded protein: CASSVSGITGELFF.

J is TRBJ2-7 and V is TRBV5-1; 7 bases are shared with TRBD1. J lost 9 bases, V lost 4 bases, and 13 bases had no gene match. The CDR3 contains 14 residues. CDR1 and CDR2 (germline): SGHRS, YFSETQ. CDR3 residues: CASSEGQPDMGQYF. The CDR3 region has the DNA TGCGCCAGCAGCGAGGGACAGCCCGATATGGGGCAGTACTTC.

V and J are TRBV28 and TRBJ2-7; D may be TRBD2 (5 bases). The CDR3 totals 12 residues. From germline, CDR1 is MDHEN and CDR2 SYDVKM. V was pared by 6 bases and J by 2 bases, with 8 bases between. The CDR3 is CASSLGAYEQYF. For the CDR3, the DNA is TGTGCCAGCAGCCTGGGAGCCTACGAGCAGTACTTC. The full variable domain, in which reference TRBV28 and TRBJ2-7 provide the parts outside the CDR3, is DVKVTQSSRYLVKRTGEKVFLECVQDMDHENMFWYRQDPGLGLRLIYFSYDVKMKEKGDIPEGYSVSREKKERFSLILESASTNQTSMYLCASSLGAYEQYFGPGTRLTVT.

Concerning this clone: Other DNA sequences in this specimen translate into the identical CDR3. The CDR3 DNA is TGTGCCAGCCTCCCGACTGGCAGCGGATTCTATGGCTACACCTTC. Amino acid sequence: CASLPTGSGFYGYTF. V usage is TRBV27 and J usage is TRBJ1-2, with no clear D. CDR3 size: 15 residues. The germline gives CDR1 MNHEY, CDR2 SMNVEV (reference sequence). V was trimmed by 8 bases and J by 4 bases, leaving 20 bases between them.

This chain links TRBV4-1 with TRBJ2-2; 8 bases match TRBD2. J lost 7 bases, V lost 1 base, and 5 bases had no gene match. The CDR3 extends over 15 amino acids. Germline V gene sequence: CDR1 MGHRA, CDR2 YSYEKL. CDR3 region: CASSQGLARFGELFF. CDR3 DNA sequence: TGCGCCAGCAGCCAAGGACTAGCGAGATTCGGGGAGCTGTTTTTT.

The chain is built from TRBV7-9 and TRBJ2-1, with 8 nucleotides matching TRBD2. Per germline, CDR1 SEHNR and CDR2 FQNEAQ (reference sequence). There are 15 residues in the CDR3. Germline trimming cut 5 bases from V and 7 bases from J; bases unmatched to any gene: 10. The CDR3 loop reads CASSKTSANSNEQFF. In DNA form, the CDR3 reads TGTGCCAGCAGCAAGACTAGCGCAAATAGTAATGAGCAGTTCTTC.

The chain links TRBV28 to TRBJ2-2; TRBD2 matches 11 bases. Germline V gene lookup returns CDR1 MDHEN and CDR2 SYDVKM. CDR3 size: 16 residues. Trimming took 2 bases from V and 10 from J; bases not matched to a gene: 9. The CDR3 protein is CASSLRGTSGGVELFF. CDR3 nucleotide sequence: TGTGCCAGCAGTTTAAGAGGGACTAGCGGTGGGGTGGAGCTGTTTTTT.

The rearrangement links TRBV4-1 to TRBJ2-7; a possible D gene is TRBD1 (6 bases). The length of the CDR3 is 14 residues. The germline V and J ends were trimmed by 1 base and 1 base, with 8 bases remaining between them. Germline V gene data show CDR1 as MGHRA and CDR2 as YSYEKL. The CDR3 loop is CASSQVQGSYEQYF. In DNA form, the CDR3 reads TGCGCCAGCAGCCAAGTTCAGGGGTCCTACGAGCAGTACTTC.

This chain uses TRBV2 with TRBJ1-1; 7 nucleotides agree with TRBD1. From germline, CDR1 is SNHLY and CDR2 FYNNEI. The CDR3 extends over 14 amino acids. V shed 1 base, J shed 5 bases, and the junction held 4 bases outside the gene matches. The CDR3 DNA sequence: TGTGCCAGCAGTGAAGACAGGGGTGGGACTGAAGCTTTCTTT. This encodes CASSEDRGGTEAFF.

V usage is TRBV11-2 and J usage is TRBJ1-2, with D possibly being TRBD1 (5 bases). V lost 4 bases and J 8 bases, leaving 17 bases between the germline ends. Germline V gene lookup returns CDR1 SGHAT and CDR2 FQNNGV. The CDR3 consists of 14 residues. The CDR3 is CASSSPGQGGGYTF. The CDR3 nucleotides are TGTGCCAGCAGCTCCCCCGGTCAGGGTGGAGGCTACACCTTC.

The chain is built from TRBV2 and TRBJ2-5, with D possibly being TRBD2 (5 bases). This CDR3 has 13 residues. Germline CDR1 reads SNHLY; CDR2 reads FYNNEI. V lost 8 bases and J lost 2, with 12 bases in between. The CDR3 protein is CASGRRTQETQYF. Written as DNA, the CDR3 is TGTGCCAGCGGACGAAGGACTCAAGAGACCCAGTACTTC.

The CDR3 sequence: CASSFSPYEQYF. The CDR3 bases are TGTGCCAGCAGTTTCTCTCCCTACGAGCAGTACTTC. The V gene is TRBV27, the J gene TRBJ2-5, with D hard to call. The end of the DNA aligns better with TRBJ2-7, so the J call may be wrong. This CDR3 contains 12 residues. Germline CDR1 reads MNHEY; CDR2 reads SMNVEV (reference sequence).

The chain has TRBV27 and TRBJ1-1; D unclear. This CDR3 spans 14 amino acids. V lost 2 bases, J lost 1 base, and 8 bases lay in between. Germline assignment: CDR1 MNHEY and CDR2 SMNVEV (reference sequence). CDR3 nucleotides: TGTGCCAGCAGTTTAAGAGGGTCGAACACTGAAGCTTTCTTT. Protein sequence: CASSLRGSNTEAFF.

V is TRBV5-1 and J is TRBJ2-7; perhaps TRBD2 as D (5 bases). V was shortened by 0 bases and J by 2 bases, with 9 bases between the two germline ends. This CDR3 contains 14 residues. The germline V gene encodes CDR1 SGHRS and CDR2 YFSETQ. The CDR3 DNA sequence: TGCGCCAGCAGCTTGGGGACTGAAACCTACGAGCAGTACTTC. It encodes CASSLGTETYEQYF.

The chain carries TRBV6-1 and TRBJ1-3; D may be TRBD1 (6 bases). This CDR3 has 14 residues. Trimming pared 5 bases from V and 1 base from J, leaving 9 bases between. Germline V gene lookup returns CDR1 MNHNS and CDR2 SASEGT. CDR3 sequence: CASSQTGSGNTIYF. The DNA of the CDR3 is TGTGCCAGCAGTCAAACAGGGTCTGGAAACACCATATATTTT.

The rearrangement links TRBV19 to TRBJ1-2; the D gene is possibly TRBD1 (5 bases). This CDR3 region has 16 residues. Germline values: CDR1 LNHDA, CDR2 SQIVND (reference sequence). Trimming pared 6 bases from V and 5 bases from J, leaving 22 bases between. CDR3 residues: CASSPETARVRYGYTF. CDR3 nucleotides: TGTGCCAGTAGCCCTGAGACAGCACGCGTCAGGTATGGCTACACCTTC.

The rearrangement uses TRBV5-1 and TRBJ2-7; 13 positions match TRBD2. CDR1 SGHRS and CDR2 YFSETQ come from the germline V gene. The CDR3 extends over 15 amino acids. V was clipped by 4 bases and J by 6 bases; unmatched bases: 7. The CDR3 is CASSIGTSGKLEQYF. The CDR3 coding sequence is TGCGCCAGCAGCATCGGGACTAGCGGGAAGCTCGAGCAGTACTTC.

Note on this clone: The DNA is omitted, as the CDR3 cannot be located on it reliably, and the CDR3 follows TCRdb's listing. CDR3 region: CASSSSTGDDTEAFF. V is TRBV7-2 and J is TRBJ1-1; the table's D call of TRBD1 was not tested on the DNA. Germline loops: CDR1 SGHTA, CDR2 FQGNSA. Termini included, the CDR3 measures 15 amino acids.

This chain joins TRBV7-6 and TRBJ2-7; D is perhaps TRBD1 (5 bases). V was clipped by 5 bases and J by 3 bases, with 17 bases between them. The CDR3 covers 15 residues. Germline CDR1 reads SGHVS; CDR2 reads FNYEAQ. CDR3: CASSQEQGFNYEQYF. The CDR3 nucleotides are TGTGCCAGCAGCCAAGAGCAGGGCTTTAACTACGAGCAGTACTTC.